Listed below are T cell receptor beta chains from one sample, sequenced in a study of T cells in tumors after PD-1 blockade. Some clones are missing from TCRdb's copy, which holds only in-frame ones; the method was immunoSEQ multiplex PCR. The data contain about 34,000 clones, 70% to 75% of them singletons. The source was PBMCs, collected after anti-PD-1 treatment. These receptors were obtained from a human donor with basal cell carcinoma. The CDR3 runs from the conserved cysteine through the conserved F or W. A D gene is named only where the DNA matches it firmly. Clone sizes are given selectively: once, few, many, or a class where the clone is expanded.

>TRBJ1-2|NA|TRBV4-1|few
CASSNDRILYTF
TGCGCCAGCAGCAACGACCGGATCCTCTACACCTTC
>TRBJ2-5|NA|TRBV5-1|NA
CASSGGQKETQYF
TGCGCCAGCAGCGGGGGACAAAAAGAGACCCAGTACTTC
>TRBJ1-5|NA|TRBV5-6|few
CASSSLTGGGNQPQHF
TGTGCCAGCAGCTCACTGACAGGCGGAGGCAATCAGCCCCAGCATTTT
>TRBJ2-1|TRBD2|TRBV10-2|NA
CASSKLAGGYNEQFF
TGCGCCAGCAGTAAACTAGCGGGGGGGTACAATGAGCAGTTCTTC
>TRBJ2-1|TRBD1|TRBV6-5|once
CANYPGQPYNEQFF
TGTGCCAACTACCCGGGACAGCCCTACAATGAGCAGTTCTTC
>TRBJ1-1|TRBD1|TRBV19|NA
CASSIRQGSMNTEAFF
TGTGCCAGTAGTATTAGACAGGGCTCCATGAACACTGAAGCTTTCTTT
>TRBJ2-1|TRBD2|TRBV28|NA
CASSLSYSGRGEQFF
TGTGCCAGCAGTTTATCGTATAGCGGGAGGGGTGAGCAGTTCTTC
>TRBJ2-4|NA|TRBV5-6|NA
CASSSQGAKNIQYF
TGTGCCAGCAGCTCACAGGGCGCCAAAAACATTCAGTACTTC
>TRBJ2-3|TRBD1|TRBV7-9|NA
CASSAGGDRGLMSTDTQYF
TGTGCCAGCAGCGCAGGGGGCGACAGGGGGTTGATGAGCACAGATACGCAGTATTTT
>TRBJ2-7|TRBD1|TRBV6-5|once
CASSRQGFESHEQYF
TGTGCCAGCAGTCGACAGGGATTTGAATCCCACGAGCAGTACTTC
>TRBJ2-1|TRBD2|TRBV28|once
CASRPGGGSGGYNEQFF
TGTGCCAGCAGGCCTGGGGGGGGGAGCGGAGGGTACAATGAGCAGTTCTTC
>TRBJ2-3|NA|TRBV7-3|NA
CASSSTSIRTDTQYF
TGTGCCAGCAGCTCCACTAGCATCCGAACAGATACGCAGTATTTT
>TRBJ1-6|NA|TRBV7-8|NA
CASSLLSNSPLHF
TGTGCCAGCAGCTTATTATCGAACTCACCCCTCCACTTT
>TRBJ1-2|NA|TRBV9|NA
CASSVDGGANYGYTF
TGTGCCAGCAGCGTAGATGGGGGAGCTAACTATGGCTACACCTTC
>TRBJ2-1|TRBD1|TRBV6-2/TRBV6-3|NA
CASSWDRDNEQFF
TGTGCCAGCAGTTGGGACAGGGACAATGAGCAGTTCTTC
>TRBJ2-7|TRBD2|TRBV28|NA
CASSLFSAGMGRLYF
TGTGCCAGCAGTTTATTCTCAGCGGGAATGGGCCGTCTGTACTTC
>TRBJ1-4|NA|TRBV21-1|NA
CASSKAESDRHEKLFF
TGTGCCAGCAGCAAAGCGGAAAGCGACAGGCATGAAAAACTGTTTTTT
>TRBJ1-1|TRBD1|TRBV3-1/TRBV3-2|NA
CASSFPGGFEAFF
TGTGCCAGCAGTTTTCCAGGGGGCTTCGAAGCTTTCTTT
>TRBJ2-1|NA|TRBV6-6|once
CASSGPVSYNEQFF
TGTGCCAGCAGTGGGCCGGTCTCCTACAATGAGCAGTTCTTC
>TRBJ2-1|NA|TRBV7-2|few
CASSSDTSGNEQFF
TGTGCCAGCAGCTCGGACACCTCGGGGAATGAGCAGTTCTTC
>TRBJ2-7|NA|TRBV3-1/TRBV3-2|NA
CASSVLDEQYF
TGTGCCAGCAGCGTGTTAGACGAGCAGTACTTC
>TRBJ2-2|TRBD1|TRBV7-2|few
CASSLVRGPGTGELFF
TGTGCCAGCAGCTTAGTGAGGGGGCCGGGCACCGGGGAGCTGTTTTTT
>TRBJ2-7|TRBD2|TRBV5-6|NA
CASSFLSGRAREQYF
TGTGCCAGCAGCTTTTTAAGCGGGAGGGCCCGCGAGCAGTACTTC
>TRBJ2-1|NA|TRBV6-5|NA
CASSYEGTSYNEQFF
TGTGCCAGCAGTTACGAGGGGACCTCCTACAATGAGCAGTTCTTC
>TRBJ1-3|TRBD1|TRBV7-2|NA
CASRRGHGQGGSGNTIYF
TGTGCCAGCAGGAGAGGGCACGGACAGGGGGGGTCTGGAAACACCATATATTTT
>TRBJ2-6|TRBD1|TRBV19|NA
CASSEGGGGANVLTF
TGTGCCAGTAGCGAAGGGGGCGGTGGGGCCAACGTCCTGACTTTC
>TRBJ2-1|NA|TRBV9|NA
CASSVEGVGEQFF
TGTGCCAGCAGCGTAGAAGGGGTAGGAGAGCAGTTCTTC
>TRBJ1-2|NA|TRBV7-9|NA
CASSLRNEGYYGYTF
TGTGCCAGCAGCTTAAGAAACGAGGGGTACTATGGCTACACCTTC
>TRBJ1-1|NA|TRBV13|NA
CASSGAGAGGTEAFF
TGTGCCAGCAGCGGCGCGGGGGCAGGTGGCACTGAAGCTTTCTTT